The 16 T cell receptor beta chains listed next were all sequenced from one sample in a study of metastatic and nonmetastatic thyroid tumors. Not a single patient had been given any form of treatment at any point before undergoing thyroid surgery. TCRdb re-called the PCR reads with MiXCR. The sample includes tens of thousands of clones, about 10% of them seen just once. Sequencing input: blood. The source of these receptors is a female donor with papillary thyroid cancer or a benign thyroid nodule (not recorded which). Some clones in this sample may be carry-over from other donors' samples.

This clone was recorded many times. The same CDR3 arises from other DNA sequences in this sample as well. The CDR3 is CASRGGSYEQYF. CDR3 nucleotide sequence: TGTGCCAGCAGGGGGGGCTCCTACGAGCAGTACTTC. The V gene is TRBV2, the J gene TRBJ2-7; possible D gene TRBD2, 6 bases. The V gene lost 6 bases and the J gene lost 0 bases, with 6 bases spanning the gap. Germline V gives CDR1 SNHLY, CDR2 FYNNEI. This CDR3 comprises 12 residues. Full variable domain (outside the CDR3, taken from reference TRBV2 and TRBJ2-7): EPEVTQTPSHQVTQMGQEVILRCVPISNHLYFYWYRQILGQKVEFLVSFYNNEISEKSEIFDDQFSVERPDGSNFTLKIRSTKLEDSAMYFCASRGGSYEQYFGPGTRLTVT.

About this clone: Mismatch with germline at one junction end may stem from a read error. The V gene is TRBV2, the J gene TRBJ1-2; D is unresolved. This CDR3 is 15 amino acids long. The V gene's germline CDR1 is SNHLY and CDR2 FYNNEI. The DNA of the CDR3 is TGTTCCAGCAGTCAAAGCCCGGCACAGCCTTATGGCTACACCTTC. The encoded protein is CSSSQSPAQPYGYTF. The variable domain in full, completed from reference TRBV2 and TRBJ1-2, reads EPEVTQTPSHQVTQMGQEVILRCVPISNHLYFYWYRQILGQKVEFLVSFYNNEISEKSEIFDDQFSVERPDGSNFTLKIRSTKLEDSAMYFCSSSQSPAQPYGYTFGSGTRLTVV.

The chain recombines TRBV7-8 with TRBJ1-1; D gene unclear. V shed 5 bases and J shed 0 bases, with 7 bases lying between them. Germline V gene lookup returns CDR1 SGHVS and CDR2 FQNEAQ. The length of the CDR3 is 13 residues. The CDR3 protein is CASSRKLNTEAFF. The CDR3, as DNA: TGTGCCAGCAGCAGAAAGCTGAACACTGAAGCTTTCTTT.

This clone is medium-sized within its sample. The V call is TRBV28, the J call TRBJ1-6; 7 nucleotides line up with TRBD1. Losses at the gene ends were 3 bases for V and 10 bases for J; bases not matched to a gene: 12. Germline values: CDR1 MDHEN, CDR2 SYDVKM. The CDR3 is 16 residues long. The CDR3 DNA reads TGTGCCAGCAGTTTGGGGACAGACTTAGCTTGGTCACCCCTCCACTTT. It codes for CASSLGTDLAWSPLHF.

There are a few counts of this clone. The chain uses TRBV30 and TRBJ1-4; no clear D. The CDR3 is 14 amino acids. The germline V gene has CDR1 GTSNPN and CDR2 SVGIG (reference sequence). Trimming removed 0 bases from V and 3 bases from J, with 8 bases in between. The CDR3 loop is CAWSVGFSNEKLFF. CDR3 DNA: TGTGCCTGGAGTGTCGGTTTCTCTAATGAAAAACTGTTTTTT.

This clone occurred many times. V usage is TRBV12-3 or TRBV12-4 and J usage is TRBJ2-1; D perhaps matches TRBD1 (6 bases). The CDR3 extends over 15 amino acids. V lost 6 bases, J lost 2 bases, and 14 bases lay in between. In nucleotides, the CDR3 is TGTGCCAGCAGATACGACAGGTACCCCTACAATGAGCAGTTCTTC. Encoded protein: CASRYDRYPYNEQFF.

Ten or more counts support this clone. As DNA, the CDR3 is TGCGCCAGCAGGAAGACACACACAGGGTTTGGCAATCAGCCCCAGCATTTT. It codes for CASRKTHTGFGNQPQHF. The chain has TRBV4-1 and TRBJ1-5, with D possibly TRBD1 on 6 matching bases. The CDR3 runs 17 residues. V was clipped by 6 bases and J by 2 bases, with 20 bases between them. Germline CDR1 reads MGHRA; CDR2 reads YSYEKL.

This clone was seen repeatedly, ten times or more. V usage is TRBV11-2 and J usage is TRBJ2-5; 9 positions agree with TRBD1. Per germline, CDR1 SGHAT and CDR2 FQNNGV. V lost 5 bases, J lost 5 bases, and 6 bases stayed unmatched. This CDR3 spans 14 amino acids. CDR3 DNA: TGTGCCAGCAGCCCCGGACAGGGGATGGAGACCCAGTACTTC. It translates to CASSPGQGMETQYF.

The chain links TRBV24-1 to TRBJ1-2; tentatively, D is TRBD1 (5 bases). Trimming left V 4 bases short and J 8 bases short, with 13 bases between. CDR3 length equals 13 residues. The germline V gene has CDR1 KGHDR and CDR2 SFDVKD. The CDR3 region has the DNA TGTGCCACCAGTGACGGGCTTGGGGGGGGCTACACCTTC. This sequence encodes CATSDGLGGGYTF.

This clone was counted at least ten times. A read error may be the cause here, since a much bigger clone is one base away. No conserved phenylalanine or tryptophan ends this CDR3, so it is likely a read error. The chain couples TRBV6-5 to TRBJ1-1, with a weak D call TRBD1 (5 bases). V dropped 0 bases and J dropped 3 bases, with 8 bases sitting between them. Germline CDR1 is MNHEY and CDR2 is SVGAGI. This CDR3 is 14 amino acids long. The CDR3 DNA sequence: TGTGCCAGCAGTTACTCGAGCAGGGACACTGAAGCTTTCTTA. Translated, it gives CASSYSSRDTEAFL.

This clone was found many times. The V and J genes are TRBV3-1 and TRBJ2-7; tentative D call: TRBD2 (5 bases). The CDR3 totals 13 residues. Germline-derived CDR1 and CDR2 are LGHDT and YNNKEL (reference sequence). V gave up 1 base and J gave up 6 bases, with 10 bases separating them. The CDR3 here is CASSQAGLGEQYF. CDR3 in DNA: TGTGCCAGCAGCCAAGCAGGACTGGGCGAGCAGTACTTC.

This clone has a handful of counts. V and J are TRBV30 and TRBJ2-4; a possible D gene is TRBD2 (6 bases). Germline V gene data show CDR1 as GTSNPN and CDR2 as SVGIG (reference sequence). The CDR3 sequence is 15 residues long. Trimming removed 8 bases at V and 0 bases at J, with 17 bases between. As DNA, the CDR3 is TGTGCCCTGGAGGCCTCGGGAGTAGCCAAAAACATTCAGTACTTC. This translates into CALEASGVAKNIQYF.

This clone appeared many times. This rearrangement joins TRBV11-2 to TRBJ1-1; D is perhaps TRBD1 (5 bases). The V gene lost 1 base and the J gene lost 3 bases, with 6 bases spanning the gap. The length of the CDR3 is 13 residues. Germline CDR1 SGHAT, CDR2 FQNNGV. CDR3 region: CASSLGRDTEAFF. The CDR3 DNA sequence: TGTGCCAGCAGCTTAGGCAGGGACACTGAAGCTTTCTTT.

This clone was detected many times. The chain links TRBV28 to TRBJ1-1; D is ambiguous. Germline values: CDR1 MDHEN, CDR2 SYDVKM. This CDR3 comprises 12 residues. Trimming left V 7 bases short and J 0 bases short, with 6 bases between. Written as DNA, the CDR3 is TGTGCCAGCATGTGGATGAACACTGAAGCTTTCTTT. Translation gives CASMWMNTEAFF.

Comment on this clone: Being one base from a much bigger clone, this may be a read error. The chain employs TRBV25-1 and TRBJ2-1; D may correspond to TRBD1 or TRBD2 (5 bases each). The V gene's germline CDR1 is MGHDK and CDR2 SYGVNS. CDR3 length: 16 residues. CDR3 amino acids: CASSEQGPGLGNEHFF. Written as DNA, the CDR3 is TGTGCCAGCAGTGAGCAGGGACCGGGCCTTGGCAATGAGCATTTCTTC.

This clone was seen ten or more times. The chain is built from TRBV5-4 and TRBJ2-2; D ambiguous. Between the trimmed V and J ends, which lost 1 base and 8 bases, there was a span of 21 bases. Germline V CDR1 and CDR2: SGHNT, YYREEE (reference sequence). The CDR3 spans 17 residues. CDR3 DNA sequence: TGTGCCAGCAGCTTGTTGGGTAGAGGTTCCCCTGGAGGGGAGCTGTTTTTT. Its translation is CASSLLGRGSPGGELFF.